This TCR beta chain was sequenced for a study of blood T cell repertoires in COVID-19. Whole-study context: Material from acute and convalescent COVID-19 was sourced from the United States, Italy and Spain.

Donors were grouped by their self-reported clinical history. Some clones are missing from TCRdb's copy, which holds only in-frame ones; the method was immunoSEQ multiplex PCR. This table has 350,000 to 550,000 clones, around 89% appearing once. Trimming cost V 3 bases and J 10 bases; bases outside gene matches: 4. The CDR3 has 14 residues. CDR1 and CDR2 from the germline V gene are LNHDA and SQIVND (reference sequence). The chain recombines TRBV19 with TRBJ2-1; 12 bases are a match to TRBD2. The sequence derives from a man aged 30 to 39 who had recovered from COVID-19. The specimen sequenced was PBMCs or T cells enriched from blood (not recorded which). The DNA for the CDR3 is TGTGCCAGTAGTATCTCTAGCGGGAGGGAAGAGCAGTTCTTC. Protein product: CASSISSGREEQFF.